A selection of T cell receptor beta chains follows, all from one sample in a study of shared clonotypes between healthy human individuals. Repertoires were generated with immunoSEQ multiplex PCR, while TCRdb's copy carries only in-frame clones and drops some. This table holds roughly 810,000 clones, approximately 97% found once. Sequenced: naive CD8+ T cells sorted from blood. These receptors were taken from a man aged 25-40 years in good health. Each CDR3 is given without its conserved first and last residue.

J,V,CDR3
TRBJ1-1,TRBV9,ASSAGQHLMNTEAF
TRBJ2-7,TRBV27,ASSLLAGAGLDEQY
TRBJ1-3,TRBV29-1,SVEEMSSGNTIY
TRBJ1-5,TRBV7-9,ASSSAWGNGNQPQH
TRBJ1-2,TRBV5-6,ASSPPGGVPYGYT
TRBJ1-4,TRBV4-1,ASSPFRGATNEKLF
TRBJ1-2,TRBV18,ASSPSGKQGYT
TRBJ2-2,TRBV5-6,ASSLVVQGGDTGELF
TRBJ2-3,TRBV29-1,SVGFSGARTDTQY
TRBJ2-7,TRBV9,ASSVAGEAYEQY
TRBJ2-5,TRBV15,ATSRVASRGETQY
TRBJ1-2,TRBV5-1,ASSFGDTYGYT
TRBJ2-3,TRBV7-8,ASSLFIAGTDTQY
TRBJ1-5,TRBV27,ASSLGGPGVNQPQH
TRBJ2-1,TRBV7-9,ASSSTRTTDTYNEQF
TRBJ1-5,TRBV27,ASSLVLTNQPQH
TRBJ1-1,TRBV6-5,ASSYSPGGNTEAF
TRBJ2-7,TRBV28,ASRSGSLYEQY
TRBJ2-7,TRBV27,ASSLTGVYEQY
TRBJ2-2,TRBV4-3,ASSQDEVEGTGGELF
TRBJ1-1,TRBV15,ATSSYPQGAEAF
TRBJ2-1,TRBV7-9,ASSLARGGPNYNEQF
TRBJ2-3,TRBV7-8,ASSSERERDTQY
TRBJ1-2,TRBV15,ATSRSTGLHGYT
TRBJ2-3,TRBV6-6,ASSLDNRDYTDTQY
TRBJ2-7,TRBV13,ASSVSFQSSYEQY
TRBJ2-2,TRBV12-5,ASGSMDLPNTGELF
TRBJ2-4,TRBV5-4,ASRPRDRQDIQY
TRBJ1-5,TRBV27,ASRVGVTEQPQH
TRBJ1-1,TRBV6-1,ASSVLMNTEAF
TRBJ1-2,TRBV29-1,SVQWTGALYGYT